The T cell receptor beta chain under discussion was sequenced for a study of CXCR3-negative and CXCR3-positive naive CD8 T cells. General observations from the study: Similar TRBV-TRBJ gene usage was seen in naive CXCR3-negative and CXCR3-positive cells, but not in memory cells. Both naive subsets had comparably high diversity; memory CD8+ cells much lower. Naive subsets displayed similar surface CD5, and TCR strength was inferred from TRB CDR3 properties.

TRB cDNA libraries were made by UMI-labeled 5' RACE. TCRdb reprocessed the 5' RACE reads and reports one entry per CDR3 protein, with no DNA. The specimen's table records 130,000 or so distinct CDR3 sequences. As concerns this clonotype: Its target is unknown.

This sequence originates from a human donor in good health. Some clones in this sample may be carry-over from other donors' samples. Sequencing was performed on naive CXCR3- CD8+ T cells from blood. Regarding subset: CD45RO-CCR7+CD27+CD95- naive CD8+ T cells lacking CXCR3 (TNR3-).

CDR3 sequence reads: CASRPREGLNYNEQFF. V is TRBV28 and J is TRBJ2-1; TCRdb picks TRBD2, but there is no DNA to check that call. Germline CDR1 MDHEN, CDR2 SYDVKM. CDR3 length: 16 amino acids.